The 5 T cell receptor beta chains given below trace back to one sample, sequenced in a study of Ad26.COV2.S vaccination and SARS-CoV-2 variants (dated by TCRdb to about 2021). Per the publication, the treatment or condition label means: some 20 received Ad26.COV2.S at low or high dose, single or two shots; 5 received placebo; per-sample allocation not given. Repertoires of vaccine and placebo recipients were sequenced from samples collected on day 63 after the first injection. Library creation used the immunoSEQ multiplex PCR assay. TCRdb obtained this table from immuneACCESS and retained in-frame rearrangements with V and J assigned. These tables miss some clones; where compared with another copy, unresolved V genes account for less than half of the shortfall, and the remainder is unexplained. Recorded for this sample are hundreds of thousands of clones; 70% to 90% of them occurred a single time. The biggest ten clones account for around 1.5% of the sample.

The source was peripheral blood, collected in a trial of Ad26.COV2.S vaccine versus placebo. The origin of the receptors is a person between 18 and 65 years old who received the Ad26.COV2.S COVID-19 vaccine or a placebo.

This sequence joins TRBV3-1 (or the pseudogene TRBV3-2) and TRBJ2-7; D might be TRBD2 (6 bases). V lost 7 bases and J 3 bases, leaving 13 bases between the germline ends. Germline V gene lookup returns CDR1 LGHDT and CDR2 YNNKEL (reference sequence). The CDR3 is made up of 13 amino acids. CDR3 DNA sequence: TGTGCCAGCAATCGCGGCGGGGACTACGAGCAGTACTTC. This encodes CASNRGGDYEQYF.

The sample holds one count of this clone. The J gene is TRBJ1-2, the V gene TRBV29-1, with unresolved D. Per the germline V gene, CDR1 is SQVTM and CDR2 is ANQGSEA. The CDR3 totals 13 residues. The V gene lost 6 bases and the J gene lost 1 base, with 12 bases spanning the gap. CDR3 residues: CSVHTTRNYGYTF. The DNA of the CDR3 is TGCAGCGTCCACACCACGCGTAACTATGGCTACACCTTC.

Here the CDR3 reads CASSSSGLYEQYF. As DNA, the CDR3 is TGTGCCAGCAGTTCGTCAGGGTTGTACGAGCAGTACTTC. This sequence joins TRBV6-2 or TRBV6-3 and TRBJ2-7; D is possibly TRBD1 (5 bases). Germline CDR1 and CDR2: MNHEY and SVGEGT. V was shortened by 4 bases and J by 4 bases, with 11 bases between the two germline ends. This CDR3 spans 13 amino acids.

This clone showed up just a few times. Other DNA sequences in this sample translate to the same CDR3. This chain uses TRBV12-3 or TRBV12-4 with TRBJ2-7; D ambiguous. The CDR3 totals 12 residues. Trimming cost V 0 bases and J 4 bases, with 4 bases left between them. CDR3 nucleotide sequence: TGTGCCAGCAGTTTAGCGGGATACGAGCAGTACTTC. It specifies CASSLAGYEQYF.

The chain is built from TRBV28 and TRBJ1-5; no reliable D call. Trimming took 2 bases from V and 1 from J, leaving 9 bases between them. The CDR3 loop spans 15 amino acids. In germline, CDR1 is MDHEN, CDR2 SYDVKM. The CDR3 DNA sequence: TGTGCCAGCAGTTTAGCAGTTCTAAGCAATCAGCCCCAGCATTTT. This sequence encodes CASSLAVLSNQPQHF. Combining the CDR3 with reference TRBV28 and TRBJ1-5 gives the whole variable domain DVKVTQSSRYLVKRTGEKVFLECVQDMDHENMFWYRQDPGLGLRLIYFSYDVKMKEKGDIPEGYSVSREKKERFSLILESASTNQTSMYLCASSLAVLSNQPQHFGDGTRLSIL.